This entry features one T cell receptor beta chain sequence. The sample comes from a study of shared T cell receptors in the human thymus. The table came from immunoSEQ multiplex PCR; TCRdb's copy has only in-frame clones and leaves some out. Of some 700,000 clones listed, around 89% are singletons. V lost 5 bases and J 5 bases, leaving 18 bases between the germline ends. The CDR3 covers 15 residues. Germline V gene sequence: CDR1 LNHDA, CDR2 SQIVND (reference sequence). These data were also reused for a study on human thymus T cells. From that report: Infants served as donors; they were healthy and Finnish and were having corrective surgery for congenital heart defects. Resections removed during corrective heart surgery provided the thymus tissue used. Biased V and J segment usage appeared in thymus and peripheral blood.

The receptor's source is a boy under two years old with a congenital heart defect. The chain has TRBV19 and TRBJ2-5; D might be TRBD2 (6 bases). The sample was thymocytes. The CDR3 DNA follows: TGTGCCAGTAGTCTCGGGACTCCCGGGTCGGAGACCCAGTACTTC. It codes for CASSLGTPGSETQYF.